This entry is about one T cell receptor beta chain. In the original analysis: Nucleated cell number was recorded as an estimate derived from reference gene primer amplification. TCRdb keeps only in-frame clones here, not all; method: immunoSEQ multiplex PCR. That table is the source of V, J and clone size, and D and trimming were worked out from the DNA. The table lists some 200,000 clones, about 91% of them singletons. The CDR3 loop spans 15 amino acids. The trim removed 6 bases at V and 6 bases at J, leaving 8 bases unmatched. CDR1 and CDR2 (germline): LNHDA, SQIVND (reference sequence). This sample stems from a study of blood T cell repertoires in COVID-19. Study summary: Samples came from the United States, Italy and Spain, spanning acute and convalescent COVID-19. In each case, the material was cDNA or gDNA derived from T cells, B-cell-depleted T cells, or PBMCs.

Sequenced: peripheral blood. The chain employs TRBV19 and TRBJ2-1, with 10 bases aligning to TRBD1. This receptor was identified in a woman aged 40 to 50 with acute or convalescent COVID-19. CDR3 residues: CASRTDRGRVNEQFF. CDR3 coding DNA: TGTGCCAGTAGAACAGACAGGGGGCGCGTCAATGAGCAGTTCTTC.